These 13 T cell receptor beta chains were sequenced from one sample in a study of regulatory T cells in long-lasting Graves disease (dated by TCRdb to the early 2020s). Library method: multiplex PCR. The run used an Illumina HiSeq 4000. CDR3 regions were amplified by Arm-PCR with iRepertoire HTBI primers to construct TCR beta libraries. TCRdb ran its own pipeline on the public reads, namely fastp trimming at Q25 and MiXCR clone calling, and kept in-frame beta chains. Rows are combined by CDR3 protein, so each entry shows the most common genes and DNA. Counted in this sample were about 290,000 distinct CDR3 sequences; around 23% of them appeared once. Approximately 60% of the sample is in the top ten clones. In light of the paper, this sample's time point label describes: persistent/refractory GD, antithyroid drugs over 5 years with positive TRAb. RNA was extracted from PBMCs in TRIzol for both TCR sequencing and RNA sequencing.

The sequencing here drew on peripheral blood mononuclear cells (PBMCs), taken when the disease was refractory, from a patient treated with antithyroid drugs. These receptor sequences come from a female donor with Graves disease.

On this clonotype: Since a much larger clone is just one base distant, this may be a read error. V is TRBV7-2 and J is TRBJ2-7, with D possibly matching TRBD2 (5 bases). The CDR3 is 15 amino acids. Trimming pared 3 bases from V and 5 bases from J, leaving 17 bases between. Germline V CDR1 and CDR2: SGHTA, FQGNSA. In DNA form, the CDR3 reads TGTGCCAGCAGCTTCGGTTGGGCGCGGACTCACGAGCAGTACTTC. This translates into CASSFGWARTHEQYF.

This clonotype was recorded at least ten times. This chain connects TRBV28 to TRBJ2-2; D call uncertain. The CDR3 extends over 12 amino acids. Trimming shortened V by 6 bases and J by 6 bases, and 8 bases separated the two germline ends. Germline loops: CDR1 MDHEN, CDR2 SYDVKM. CDR3 protein: CASSLLAGELFF. The CDR3 nucleotides are TGTGCCAGCAGCTTGTTGGCCGGGGAGCTGTTTTTT.

This clonotype was counted many times. The J gene is TRBJ1-5, the V gene TRBV6-1; the D gene is possibly TRBD1 (5 bases). The CDR3 sequence is 17 residues long. CDR1 is MNHNS, CDR2 SASEGT, per germline. Trimming stripped 5 bases from V and 3 bases from J, with 20 bases between. CDR3 DNA: TGTGCCAGCAGTAATCTCCGGGACGAAGCCCACAATCAGCCCCAGCATTTT. This codes for CASSNLRDEAHNQPQHF.

This clonotype has a handful of counts. The CDR3: CASSLALVRDPDYGYTF. The CDR3 DNA follows: TGTGCCAGCAGCTTGGCCCTCGTGAGGGACCCCGACTATGGCTACACCTTC. This chain uses TRBV5-6 with TRBJ1-2; tentatively, D is TRBD1 (5 bases). Germline assignment: CDR1 SGHDT and CDR2 YYEEEE. The germline V and J ends were trimmed by 0 bases and 3 bases, with 18 bases remaining between them. The CDR3 is made up of 17 amino acids.

This chain uses TRBV30 with TRBJ2-3; 7 bases agree with TRBD1. Losses at the gene ends were 1 base for V and 2 bases for J; bases not matched to a gene: 6. CDR3 length: 15 amino acids. Looked up from germline, CDR1 is GTSNPN and CDR2 is SVGIG (reference sequence). The CDR3 region is CAWSGGQRDTDTQYF. The CDR3 nucleotides read TGTGCCTGGAGTGGGGGACAGAGAGACACAGATACGCAGTATTTT.

The chain links TRBV20-1 to TRBJ1-2, with a possible D match to TRBD1 (6 bases). Germline V CDR1 and CDR2: DFQATT, SNEGSKA (reference sequence). V lost 4 bases and J 5 bases, leaving 11 bases between the germline ends. The CDR3 length is 12 residues. The CDR3 coding sequence is TGCAGTGCTACGAAGGGGGGATATGGCTACACCTTC. It specifies CSATKGGYGYTF.

V is TRBV27 and J is TRBJ2-7; possible D gene TRBD1, 7 bases. This CDR3 contains 14 residues. V lost 3 bases, J lost 3 bases, and 12 bases lay in between. Looked up from germline, CDR1 is MNHEY and CDR2 is SMNVEV (reference sequence). The CDR3 protein is CASSFRGVNYEQYF. In DNA, the CDR3 is TGTGCCAGCAGTTTCAGGGGGGTCAACTACGAGCAGTACTTC.

This rearrangement joins TRBV4-3 to TRBJ1-1; tentatively, D is TRBD1 (5 bases). Germline CDR1 and CDR2: LGHNA and YSLEER. Trimming took off 4 bases at V and 3 bases at J, with 12 bases between the two ends. CDR3 length equals 14 residues. CDR3 amino acids: CASSLLREDTEAFF. In DNA, the CDR3 is TGCGCCAGCAGCCTCCTCAGGGAGGACACTGAAGCTTTCTTT.

This clonotype was recorded at least ten times. V gene TRBV18 combines with J gene TRBJ1-4, with D possibly matching TRBD1 (5 bases). The V gene's germline CDR1 is KGHSH and CDR2 LQKENI. The CDR3 extends over 15 amino acids. Trimming stripped 1 base from V and 8 bases from J, with 14 bases between. CDR3 sequence reads: CASSPLQGPGEKLFF. The CDR3, as DNA: TGTGCCAGCTCACCACTGCAGGGCCCAGGGGAAAAACTGTTTTTT.

The table lists this clonotype with many counts. This sequence joins TRBV7-2 and TRBJ1-2, with 7 positions matching TRBD1. This CDR3 comprises 14 residues. The germline gives CDR1 SGHTA, CDR2 FQGNSA. After removal of 1 base from V and 4 bases from J, the junction contained 3 bases not matched to a gene. The CDR3 region has the DNA TGTGCCAGCAGCTTAGACAGGGGAGGCTATGGCTACACCTTC. Residues: CASSLDRGGYGYTF.

This clonotype was observed at least ten times. The chain recombines TRBV20-1 with TRBJ2-6; 10 bases align to TRBD2. The V segment lost 6 bases and the J segment 2 bases; nucleotides outside the gene matches: 25. This CDR3 is 22 amino acids long. Germline V CDR1 and CDR2: DFQATT, SNEGSKA (reference sequence). CDR3 DNA: TGCAGTGCACTAGTCAACTATCTCAGAATAGCGGGAGGACGAACTGGGGCCAACGTCCTGACTTTC. Residues: CSALVNYLRIAGGRTGANVLTF.

This clonotype was recorded many times. The chain joins TRBV12-3 or TRBV12-4 to TRBJ1-1; 7 bases are a match to TRBD1. V dropped 4 bases and J dropped 2; count of bases not matched to a gene: 7. This CDR3 comprises 15 residues. The CDR3 DNA sequence: TGTGCCAGCAGTTACGACGGGACAGCCAACACTGAAGCTTTCTTT. Protein product: CASSYDGTANTEAFF.

The chain has TRBV6-1 and TRBJ2-5, with D perhaps TRBD1 or TRBD2 (6 bases each). V lost 8 bases to trimming and J lost 3 bases, with 19 bases between them. Germline-derived CDR1 and CDR2 are MNHNS and SASEGT. The CDR3 sequence is 15 residues long. CDR3 nucleotide sequence: TGTGCCAGCTCCGAGAAGTGGGGGGCTAAAGAGACCCAGTACTTC. It translates to CASSEKWGAKETQYF.